This T cell receptor beta chain was identified in a study of blood T cell repertoires in COVID-19. Using immunoSEQ multiplex PCR, the repertoire was profiled, and TCRdb retains in-frame clones only, with some absent. This table has 87,000 or so clones, 65% to 90% appearing once. The V and J ends lost 6 bases and 4 bases, in that order; junction bases with no gene match: 11. Germline loops: CDR1 SNHLY, CDR2 FYNNEI. The CDR3 loop spans 15 amino acids. The chain combines TRBV2 with TRBJ1-2; 7 bases line up with TRBD1. The sequence came from a woman older than 75 with active or convalescent COVID-19. The specimen was peripheral blood. The CDR3 nucleotides are TGTGCCAGCAGCCTAGACAGGGCGGGAATCTATGGCTACACCTTC. This gives the protein CASSLDRAGIYGYTF.